This T cell receptor (beta chain) is drawn from a study of T cell changes during pregnancy in multiple sclerosis (dated by TCRdb to about 2019). For the study in its entirety: Changes in the T cell repertoire over the course of pregnancy were examined in this study in women with multiple sclerosis.

For CDR1 and CDR2, the germline V gene lists MNHNS and SASEGT. CDR3 length: 14 amino acids, cysteine to phenylalanine. Only CDR3 DNA remains: 42 bases, in frame from the first base. A distance of 10 bases separates the germline ends of V and J, which lose 7 bases and 0 bases respectively. Regarding this clone: The clone's antigen remains unknown. Within one base of it there is no much larger clone, and no base qualities were kept.

Library prep was done by the immunoSEQ multiplex PCR assay. The table was pulled from immuneACCESS by TCRdb, which kept in-frame rearrangements only. Such tables lose some clones; where checked, under half of the loss comes from unresolved V genes, and the rest has no known cause. The sample profile shows about 38,000 clones; 92% of them were found once. The ten largest clones take up under 0.45% of the sample. This TCR was sampled from a female donor in good health, enrolled as a control in a pregnancy study. The sequence joins TRBV6-1 to TRBJ1-5, with a weak D call of TRBD1 (5 bases match). Material: CD4+ T cells from peripheral blood mononuclear cells, obtained after pregnancy. The bases read TGTGCCAGCACGGCGGGGGGTAGCAATCAGCCCCAGCATTTT. Translated, this is CASTAGGSNQPQHF.